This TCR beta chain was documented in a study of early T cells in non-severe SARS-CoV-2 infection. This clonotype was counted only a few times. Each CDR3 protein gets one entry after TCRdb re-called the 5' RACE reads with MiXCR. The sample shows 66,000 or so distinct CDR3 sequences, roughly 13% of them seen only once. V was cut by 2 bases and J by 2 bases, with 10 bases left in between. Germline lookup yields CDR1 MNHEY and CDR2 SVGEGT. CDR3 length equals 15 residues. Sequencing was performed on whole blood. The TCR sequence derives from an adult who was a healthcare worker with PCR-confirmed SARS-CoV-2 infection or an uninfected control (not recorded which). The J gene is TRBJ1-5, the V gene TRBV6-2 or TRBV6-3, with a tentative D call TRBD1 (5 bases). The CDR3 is CASSYGTAGNQPQHF. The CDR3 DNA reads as TGTGCCAGCAGTTACGGGACGGCGGGCAATCAGCCCCAGCATTTT.